Each of the 20 T cell receptor beta chains below was sequenced from the same sample in a study of cytomegalovirus exposure and HLA in healthy donors. 60 Vbeta and 13 Jbeta primers were used in PCR. Some clones are missing from TCRdb's copy, which holds only in-frame ones; the method was immunoSEQ multiplex PCR. The sample lists 200,000 or so clones, 83% occurring once. Material for sequencing was PBMCs. The receptors derive from a girl aged 5-17 years in good health and CMV-seronegative.

This rearrangement joins TRBV7-3 to TRBJ2-1, with TRBD2 matching 9 bases. This CDR3 is built from 19 residues. J gave up 1 base and V 5 bases, and 15 bases lay outside the gene matches. Germline CDR1 and CDR2: SGHTA and FQGTGA. The CDR3 sequence: CASSPGGGVLSRSYNEQFF. CDR3 nucleotides: TGTGCCAGCAGCCCCGGCGGGGGGGTACTTAGTAGGTCCTACAATGAGCAGTTCTTC.

The V call is TRBV5-8, the J call TRBJ1-2, with a weak D call TRBD1 (5 bases). From germline, CDR1 is SGHTS and CDR2 YDEGEE. V dropped 7 bases and J dropped 2 bases, with 27 bases sitting between them. The CDR3 has 18 amino acids. This CDR3 reads CASHLIKVSMRGNYGYTF. The CDR3 DNA sequence: TGTGCCAGCCACCTTATAAAAGTTTCCATGCGGGGGAACTATGGCTACACCTTC.

The table lists this clone with a few counts. CDR3 loop: CASSGDRSSPEAFF. The CDR3, as DNA: TGTGCCAGCAGTGGGGACAGGAGTTCTCCTGAAGCTTTCTTT. The chain recombines TRBV2 with TRBJ1-1; 8 bases fit TRBD1. The CDR3 is made up of 14 amino acids. V shed 4 bases and J 6 bases; nucleotides not matched to a gene: 7. Germline CDR1 is SNHLY and CDR2 is FYNNEI.

The J gene is TRBJ2-4, the V gene TRBV19; 9 nucleotides match TRBD2. This CDR3 has 17 residues. Trimming took 3 bases from V and 6 from J; bases not matched to a gene: 12. The germline CDR1 and CDR2 sequences are LNHDA and SQIVND (reference sequence). This CDR3 is CASSIRGLAGYGNIQYF. The CDR3 bases are TGTGCCAGTAGTATTAGAGGTCTAGCGGGATATGGAAACATTCAGTACTTC. The full variable domain, its missing parts supplied by reference TRBV19 and TRBJ2-4, is DGGITQSPKYLFRKEGQNVTLSCEQNLNHDAMYWYRQDPGQGLRLIYYSQIVNDFQKGDIAEGYSVSREKKESFPLTVTSAQKNPTAFYLCASSIRGLAGYGNIQYFGAGTRLSVL.

The rearrangement joins TRBV2 to TRBJ1-2; tentative D call: TRBD1 (6 bases). The CDR3 length is 12 residues. The germline V and J ends were trimmed by 4 bases and 7 bases, with 10 bases remaining between them. Germline V gene data show CDR1 as SNHLY and CDR2 as FYNNEI. The CDR3 sequence: CASSVRDIGYTF. DNA for the CDR3: TGTGCCAGCAGTGTTCGGGACATTGGCTACACCTTC.

The rearrangement uses TRBV19 and TRBJ2-7, with 7 bases matching TRBD2. This CDR3 spans 13 amino acids. The J segment lost 5 bases and the V segment lost 4 bases, leaving 5 bases of the junction unmatched. CDR1 and CDR2 (germline): LNHDA, SQIVND (reference sequence). The CDR3 sequence: CASSRSGTDEQYF. CDR3 in DNA: TGTGCCAGTAGTAGGAGCGGGACTGACGAGCAGTACTTC.

This clone was observed once. The V call is TRBV5-6, the J call TRBJ1-1, with 7 bases fitting TRBD1. The CDR3 runs 14 residues. V shed 0 bases and J 5 bases; nucleotides not matched to a gene: 4. Germline V gives CDR1 SGHDT, CDR2 YYEEEE. CDR3 bases: TGTGCCAGCAGCTTGGGGGCACAGGGGACTGAAGCTTTCTTT. This encodes CASSLGAQGTEAFF.

The chain uses TRBV28 and TRBJ1-1; weak D call: TRBD1 (6 bases). This CDR3 contains 16 residues. The V end was cut by 5 bases, the J end by 0 bases, with 16 bases between. Germline V gene lookup returns CDR1 MDHEN and CDR2 SYDVKM. In DNA form, the CDR3 reads TGTGCCAGCAGTACCCCCGGACAGATCCTGAACACTGAAGCTTTCTTT. Its translation is CASSTPGQILNTEAFF.

The J gene is TRBJ1-1, the V gene TRBV7-2; TRBD1 is a possible D gene (6 bases). The V gene lost 1 base and the J gene lost 1 base, with 10 bases spanning the gap. The CDR3 spans 15 residues. The germline V gene encodes CDR1 SGHTA and CDR2 FQGNSA. This CDR3 reads CASSLVSRGNTEAFF. In DNA, the CDR3 is TGTGCCAGCAGCTTAGTTTCCAGGGGGAACACTGAAGCTTTCTTT.

The genes are TRBV28 and TRBJ1-5, with D possibly matching TRBD1 (5 bases). This CDR3 contains 15 residues. In germline, CDR1 is MDHEN, CDR2 SYDVKM. V lost 7 bases, J lost 3 bases, and 16 bases lay in between. CDR3 DNA: TGTGCCAGCAAGACGGGACTGGGGATCAATCAGCCCCAGCATTTT. Amino acids: CASKTGLGINQPQHF.

The chain combines TRBV6-5 with TRBJ2-6; D is ambiguous. The V gene's germline CDR1 is MNHEY and CDR2 SVGAGI. This CDR3 is built from 12 residues. With 8 bases removed from V and 5 bases from J, the gap between germline ends came to 7 bases. CDR3 region: CASRVRANVLTF. The CDR3, as DNA: TGTGCCAGCCGGGTCCGGGCCAACGTCCTGACTTTC.

This clone has only a few counts. The rearrangement joins TRBV5-6 to TRBJ2-1; a possible D gene is TRBD2 (6 bases). Trimming removed 0 bases from V and 7 bases from J, with 11 bases in between. Germline V gives CDR1 SGHDT, CDR2 YYEEEE. The CDR3 extends over 14 amino acids. CDR3 sequence reads: CASSLGRVWNEQFF. The DNA of the CDR3 is TGTGCCAGCAGCTTGGGGAGGGTATGGAATGAGCAGTTCTTC.

CDR3 loop: CASSSTSVSYNEQFF. The CDR3 region has the DNA TGTGCCAGCAGCTCGACTAGCGTCTCCTACAATGAGCAGTTCTTC. V usage is TRBV7-9 and J usage is TRBJ2-1, with 8 bases identical to TRBD2. Germline CDR1 and CDR2: SEHNR and FQNEAQ (reference sequence). There are 15 residues in the CDR3. V shed 4 bases and J 0 bases; nucleotides not matched to a gene: 2.

The chain joins TRBV7-3 to TRBJ2-7, with D perhaps matching TRBD1 (5 bases). Germline loops: CDR1 SGHTA, CDR2 FQGTGA. Trimming removed 8 bases from V and 2 bases from J, with 13 bases in between. The CDR3 runs to 13 residues. The CDR3, as DNA: TGTGCCAGCGCGGCAGGGCCGGCCTACGAGCAGTACTTC. Protein sequence: CASAAGPAYEQYF.

The chain employs TRBV6-5 and TRBJ2-7, with 9 bases fitting TRBD2. The CDR3 totals 15 residues. The junction had 6 bases not matched to a gene; V was cut back by 0 bases and J by 6 bases. Germline V gene data show CDR1 as MNHEY and CDR2 as SVGAGI. CDR3 in DNA: TGTGCCAGCAGTTACTCTCCTAGCGGGGTGATCGAGCAGTACTTC. Translated, it gives CASSYSPSGVIEQYF.

The gene calls are TRBV5-4 and TRBJ2-1; 9 nucleotides match TRBD2. Trimming at V came to 3 bases and at J to 1 base, leaving 5 bases not matched to a gene. This CDR3 is 16 amino acids long. CDR1 is SGHNT and CDR2 is YYREEE in the germline V gene (reference sequence). CDR3: CASSSIAGASYNEQFF. CDR3 DNA sequence: TGTGCCAGCAGCTCAATAGCGGGAGCGTCCTACAATGAGCAGTTCTTC.

The chain recombines TRBV10-3 with TRBJ1-3, with TRBD1 matching 8 bases. From germline, CDR1 is ENHRY and CDR2 SYGVKD. V lost 2 bases to trimming and J lost 4 bases; unmatched junction nucleotides: 7. There are 16 residues in the CDR3. As DNA, the CDR3 is TGTGCCATCAGTGAGGGACAGGGACAGACGGGAAACACCATATATTTT. It translates to CAISEGQGQTGNTIYF.

The chain links TRBV28 to TRBJ2-7; 10 bases are shared with TRBD2. CDR3 length: 20 residues. V lost 4 bases and J lost 4; bases outside the gene matches: 22. Germline V gene data show CDR1 as MDHEN and CDR2 as SYDVKM. The CDR3 nucleotides read TGTGCCAGCAGTTGGGTGCCAAAAAAAGGGACTAGCGCAACAAGATACGAGCAGTACTTC. It encodes CASSWVPKKGTSATRYEQYF.

The gene calls are TRBV30 and TRBJ1-4, with D possibly TRBD1 on 5 matching bases. V gave up 2 bases and J gave up 8 bases, with 18 bases separating them. This CDR3 is built from 15 residues. The V gene's germline CDR1 is GTSNPN and CDR2 SVGIG (reference sequence). The CDR3 spells CAWSTISGVGEKLFF. The DNA for the CDR3 is TGTGCCTGGAGTACTATCTCGGGGGTTGGGGAAAAACTGTTTTTT.

CDR3 residues: CASSQDRLHTGELFF. Written as DNA, the CDR3 is TGCGCCAGCAGCCAAGACAGGTTGCACACCGGGGAGCTGTTTTTT. The chain carries TRBV4-3 and TRBJ2-2, with D hard to call. Germline values: CDR1 LGHNA, CDR2 YSLEER. The CDR3 covers 15 residues. V was clipped by 0 bases and J by 3 bases, with 8 bases between them.